Sequencing of this TCR beta chain was carried out in a study of blood T cell repertoires in COVID-19. Across the study: Whether acute or convalescent, the COVID-19 samples came from the United States, Italy and Spain. The analysed material was cDNA or gDNA that came from T cells, B-cell-depleted T cells, or PBMCs.

The CDR3 consists of 12 residues. The V gene's germline CDR1 is DFQATT and CDR2 SNEGSKA (reference sequence). Trimming removed 3 bases from V and 5 bases from J, with 8 bases in between. Enrollment of patients from Seattle took place during active infection, with longitudinal follow-up. How the authors handled the data: Amplification of reference gene primers provided the estimated nucleated cell counts. The table came from immunoSEQ multiplex PCR; TCRdb's copy has only in-frame clones and leaves some out. The V and J calls and clone size come from that table; D and trimming were worked out from the DNA. The sample has 200,000 to 250,000 clones, approximately 90% seen once.

The receptor was isolated from a man in his fifties or sixties with COVID-19, enrolled during active disease. J is TRBJ2-1 and V is TRBV20-1; D is unclear. Input material: peripheral blood. The chain's CDR3 is CSASNSDNEQFF. CDR3 DNA: TGCAGTGCTAGTAACTCTGACAATGAGCAGTTCTTC.